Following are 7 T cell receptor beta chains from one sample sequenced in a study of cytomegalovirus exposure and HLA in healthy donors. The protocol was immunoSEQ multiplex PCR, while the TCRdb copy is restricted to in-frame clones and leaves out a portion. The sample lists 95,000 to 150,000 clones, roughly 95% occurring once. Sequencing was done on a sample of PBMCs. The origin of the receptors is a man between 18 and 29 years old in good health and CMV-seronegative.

This CDR3 is CASSFGTGEGYEQYF. The CDR3 nucleotides are TGTGCCAGCAGTTTCGGGACAGGGGAAGGGTACGAGCAGTACTTC. This chain connects TRBV11-2 to TRBJ2-7; 10 nucleotides line up with TRBD1. The trim removed 6 bases at V and 4 bases at J, leaving 9 bases unmatched. The V gene's germline CDR1 is SGHAT and CDR2 FQNNGV. This CDR3 is built from 15 residues.

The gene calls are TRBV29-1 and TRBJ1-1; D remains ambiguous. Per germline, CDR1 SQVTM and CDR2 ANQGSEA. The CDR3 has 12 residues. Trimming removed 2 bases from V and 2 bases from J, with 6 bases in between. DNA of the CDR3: TGCAGCGTTGAAAAAGCTAACACTGAAGCTTTCTTT. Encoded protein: CSVEKANTEAFF. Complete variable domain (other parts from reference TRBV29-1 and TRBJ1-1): SAVISQKPSRDICQRGTSLTIQCQVDSQVTMMFWYRQQPGQSLTLIATANQGSEATYESGFVIDKFPISRPNLTFSTLTVSNMSPEDSSIYLCSVEKANTEAFFGQGTRLTVV.

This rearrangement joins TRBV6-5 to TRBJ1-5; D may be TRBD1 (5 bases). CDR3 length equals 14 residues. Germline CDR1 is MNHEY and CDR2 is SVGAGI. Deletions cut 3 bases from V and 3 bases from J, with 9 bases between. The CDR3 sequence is CASSYSRANQPQHF. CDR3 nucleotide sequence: TGTGCCAGCAGTTATTCCAGGGCCAATCAGCCCCAGCATTTT.

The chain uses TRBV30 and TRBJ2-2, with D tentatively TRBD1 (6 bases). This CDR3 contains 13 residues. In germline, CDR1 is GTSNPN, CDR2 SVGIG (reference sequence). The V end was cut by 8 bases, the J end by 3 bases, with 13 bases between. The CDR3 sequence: CATYRDHTGELFF. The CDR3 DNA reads TGTGCCACTTACAGGGACCACACCGGGGAGCTGTTTTTT.

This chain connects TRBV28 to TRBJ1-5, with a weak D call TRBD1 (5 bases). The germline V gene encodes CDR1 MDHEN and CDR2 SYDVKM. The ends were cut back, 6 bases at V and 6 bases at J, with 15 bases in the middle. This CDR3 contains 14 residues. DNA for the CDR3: TGTGCCAGCAGACGGGAGGGACCAAGTCAGCCCCAGCATTTT. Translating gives CASRREGPSQPQHF. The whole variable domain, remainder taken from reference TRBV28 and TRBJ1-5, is DVKVTQSSRYLVKRTGEKVFLECVQDMDHENMFWYRQDPGLGLRLIYFSYDVKMKEKGDIPEGYSVSREKKERFSLILESASTNQTSMYLCASRREGPSQPQHFGDGTRLSIL.

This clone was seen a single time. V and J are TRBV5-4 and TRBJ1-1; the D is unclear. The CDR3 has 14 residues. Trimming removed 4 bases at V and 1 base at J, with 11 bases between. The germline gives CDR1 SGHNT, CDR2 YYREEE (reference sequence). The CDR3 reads CASSLGGQNTEAFF. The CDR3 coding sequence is TGTGCCAGCAGCCTGGGAGGGCAGAACACTGAAGCTTTCTTT.

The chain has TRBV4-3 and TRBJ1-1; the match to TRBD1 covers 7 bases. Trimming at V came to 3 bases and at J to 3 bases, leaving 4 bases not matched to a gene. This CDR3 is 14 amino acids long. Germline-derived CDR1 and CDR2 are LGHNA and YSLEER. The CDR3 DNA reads TGCGCCAGCAGCCACCACAGGGGTTACACTGAAGCTTTCTTT. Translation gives CASSHHRGYTEAFF.